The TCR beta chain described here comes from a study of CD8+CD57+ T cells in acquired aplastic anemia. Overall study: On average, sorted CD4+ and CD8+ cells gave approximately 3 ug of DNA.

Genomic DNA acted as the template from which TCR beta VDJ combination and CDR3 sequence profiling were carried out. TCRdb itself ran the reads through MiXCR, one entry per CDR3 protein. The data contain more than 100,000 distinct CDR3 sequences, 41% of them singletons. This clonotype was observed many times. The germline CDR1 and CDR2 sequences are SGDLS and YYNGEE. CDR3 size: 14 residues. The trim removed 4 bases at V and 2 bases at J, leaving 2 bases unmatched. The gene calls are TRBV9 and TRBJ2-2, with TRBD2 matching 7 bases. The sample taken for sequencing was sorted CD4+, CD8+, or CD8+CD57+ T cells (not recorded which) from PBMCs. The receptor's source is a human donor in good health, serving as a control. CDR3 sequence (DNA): TGTGCCAGCAGCCAGGGACTAAACACCGGGGAGCTGTTTTTT. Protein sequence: CASSQGLNTGELFF.